Detailed here is one T cell receptor (beta chain). Which antigen it targets is not known. Base qualities are not at hand, and no much larger clone is one base apart. The sample is drawn from a study of shared clonotypes between healthy human individuals (TCRdb year 2020). As for the study more broadly: Three men and a couple of women, aged 18 to 49 years, made up the cohort. Each donor's leukapheresis produced roughly between roughly 0.9 and 8.9 billion PBMCs. The study deeply sequenced blood TCR repertoires of five healthy adults to estimate repertoire size and the extent of clonotype sharing between individuals. For each donor, three plates each were used for CD4 naive and CD4 memory, two plates were used for CD8 naive, and one plate was used for CD8 memory. To increase sequencing depth and limit assay-specific biases, different laboratories used diverse techniques to prepare libraries and sequence TCR repertoires.

Looking up the germline V gene (reference sequence) yields CDR1 LNHDA and CDR2 SQIVND. The CDR3 contains 17 residues, cysteine and phenylalanine counted. The retained sequence is limited to the CDR3, 51 bases, with the frame set at the first base. The V end gives up 7 bases and the J end 5 bases, leaving 9 bases in the junction not matched to a gene. Using the deep immunoSEQ assay, TCR CDR3 regions were amplified from genomic DNA by multiplex PCR. Genomic DNA extracted from each cell subset was distributed evenly over all wells of several immunoSEQ 96-well plates, and each plate served as one replicate. For sorted subsets, each replicate PCR was loaded with about 0.2 ug genomic DNA, equivalent to 25,000 to 35,000 T cell genomes. Purified libraries were measured with a Qubit 3.0 fluorometer, size-checked on a Bioanalyzer 2100, and measured again with the KAPA Library Quantification kit. A separate single-read 150-cycle Illumina NextSeq 550 flow cell was used to sequence each immunoSEQ 96-well plate. For the original study's pipeline: Because the immunoSEQ output held only junctional sequences and lacked quality scores, the filtering could not match the filtering applied to full-length reads. To assign V/J genes and CDR3, sequences were annotated using PyIR, a Python wrapper for IgBLAST v1.9, with IMGT germline references. Reads were filtered out if the reads had weak V/J assignments (E-value above 1e-6), no CDR3, stop codons, out-of-frame junctions, or ambiguous translated residues. V3J clonotypes were defined as sequences sharing an identical inferred V gene, J gene, and CDR3 amino acid sequence. To compute the percentage overlap between repertoires, the number of shared unique clonotypes was divided by the size of the smaller repertoire. Three approaches were used to assess repertoire richness: RTK rarefaction, the Chao1 estimator, and Recon v2.1 estimates of unobserved clonotypes. For all TCRbeta clonotypes obtained by the gDNA method from several donors, generation probabilities were computed with OLGA. The clones in this table, taken by TCRdb from immuneACCESS, are in-frame only. Not every clone is retained; where verified, under half of the shortfall comes from an unresolved V gene, and the cause of the rest is unknown. V and J calls and clone size are those listed in that table; D and trimming were worked out from the DNA. The sample has some 660,000 clones on record, about three quarters of them singletons. 1.5% to 2% of the sample is taken by the ten largest.

Donors were healthy HIV-negative adults with no recently reported acute infections or vaccinations. Every donor was a Caucasian adult residing in Nashville, Tennessee, USA. CD4+ T cells were enriched through magnetic negative selection, after which naive cells were positively selected on CD45RA and the remaining negative fraction served as the memory subset. Blood was collected by leukapheresis, and PBMCs were isolated by Ficoll-Histopaque density gradient centrifugation and then cryopreserved in liquid nitrogen vapor phase. Analytical flow cytometry was used to check the purity and quantity of every magnetically sorted T cell population. Genomic DNA was isolated from each sorted fraction and quantified by UV absorbance on a Nanodrop 2000c. Here is what the overall study found, with its caveats: The small number of donors limited the genetic and exposure-history diversity represented. Across four donors, approximately 4.9% of naive CD4, approximately 3.6% of naive CD8, roughly 2.2% of memory CD4, and approximately 0.42% of memory CD8 clonotypes were shared. Pairwise subsampling indicated that sequencing depth was expected to affect the degree of clonotype sharing among donors. Sampling was limited to blood, and TCR repertoires in tissue likely differ from TCR repertoires in blood. Naive subsets generally had larger estimated clonotype richness than memory subsets did. Incomplete sequencing was indicated by rarefaction of sorted-subset datasets, despite the large sequencing depth. Clonotypes shared by all four sorted-subset donors showed higher generation probabilities than non-shared clonotypes.

This chain joins TRBV19 to TRBJ2-2; TRBD2 aligns with 14 central bases. Sequenced: memory CD4+ T cells sorted from blood. The cell subset or site label of this sample denotes: CD45RA-negative fraction. This receptor was identified in a woman aged 25 to 39 in good health. The DNA is as follows: TGTGCCAGTACGGGACTAGCGGGAGTTGTTGGGACCGGGGAGCTGTTTTTT. It specifies CASTGLAGVVGTGELFF.